The clone carrying this TCR beta chain occurred a few times. The CDR3 loop spans 14 amino acids. V gave up 1 base and J gave up 8 bases, with 15 bases separating them. Germline V gene sequence: CDR1 SGHDT, CDR2 YYEEEE. This sample is part of a study of response to subunit inactivated influenza vaccine. One entry per CDR3 protein, called by TCRdb with MiXCR from the RT-PCR reads. This sample yields about 540,000 distinct CDR3 sequences, of which 20% to 25% are seen a single time; 2.5% to 3.5% belongs to the top ten. Another study also made use of these data, one on T cells expressing NK-cell markers. This second study says: Scientists made TCR beta cDNA using 5'RACE template switching with UMIs. The dominant NKG2C+ clonotypes represented roughly 1.0-7.5% of CD8+ T cells in over 5 donors.

Material: CD4+ T cells sorted from PBMCs, obtained roughly 12 days after vaccination. The sequence was obtained from a man aged 50 or older who received an inactivated influenza vaccine. The rearrangement joins TRBV5-6 to TRBJ2-5, with a possible D match to TRBD2 (5 bases). Here the CDR3 reads CASSLMERTGTQYF. The CDR3, as DNA: TGTGCCAGCAGCTTGATGGAGCGGACGGGCACCCAGTACTTC. The complete variable domain, with remaining parts taken from reference TRBV5-6 and TRBJ2-5, reads DAGVTQSPTHLIKTRGQQVTLRCSPKSGHDTVSWYQQALGQGPQFIFQYYEEEERQRGNFPDRFSGHQFPNYSSELNVNALLLGDSALYLCASSLMERTGTQYFGPGTRLLVL.